This TCR beta chain originates from a study of CD8 T cells in ankylosing spondylitis. Regarding the study as a whole: Seven to nine highly homologous variants formed a TCR beta motif that appeared characteristic of ankylosing spondylitis blood. In ankylosing spondylitis patients, matched synovial fluid reportedly showed significant enrichment of disease-linked clones. Previous work reported some of these motif variants in the synovial fluid and blood of reactive arthritis. In peripheral blood, disease-linked CD8+ clones occurred at relatively low frequencies.

Molecular-barcoded quantitative 5'-RACE produced these TCR beta libraries. Each CDR3 protein is one row after TCRdb ran MiXCR on the 5' RACE reads. The data hold roughly 700,000 distinct CDR3 sequences, with roughly 19% observed a single time. Germline V gives CDR1 SGDLS, CDR2 YYNGEE. The CDR3 runs 16 residues. Trimming at V came to 3 bases and at J to 5 bases, leaving 8 bases not matched to a gene. This clonotype was counted only a few times. Antigen specificity is unknown. Source material: blood, either unsorted or a sorted T cell fraction (not recorded which). This chain connects TRBV9 to TRBJ2-3; TRBD2 matches at 11 bases. The clonotype comes from a male donor with ankylosing spondylitis. This CDR3 reads CASSALLAGGIDTQYF. The CDR3 DNA reads as TGTGCCAGCAGCGCCCTTCTAGCGGGGGGTATAGATACGCAGTATTTT.